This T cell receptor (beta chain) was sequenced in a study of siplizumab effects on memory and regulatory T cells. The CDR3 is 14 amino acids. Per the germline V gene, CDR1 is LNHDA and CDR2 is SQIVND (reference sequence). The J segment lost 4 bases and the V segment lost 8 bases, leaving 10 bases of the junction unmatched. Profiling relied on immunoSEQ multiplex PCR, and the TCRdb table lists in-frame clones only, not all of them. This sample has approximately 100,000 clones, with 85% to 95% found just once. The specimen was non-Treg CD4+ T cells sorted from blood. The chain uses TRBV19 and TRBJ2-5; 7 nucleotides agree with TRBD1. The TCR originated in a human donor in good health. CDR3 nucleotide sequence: TGTGCCAGTGCCCAAGGGGGCAGGCGAGAGACCCAGTACTTC. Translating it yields CASAQGGRRETQYF.